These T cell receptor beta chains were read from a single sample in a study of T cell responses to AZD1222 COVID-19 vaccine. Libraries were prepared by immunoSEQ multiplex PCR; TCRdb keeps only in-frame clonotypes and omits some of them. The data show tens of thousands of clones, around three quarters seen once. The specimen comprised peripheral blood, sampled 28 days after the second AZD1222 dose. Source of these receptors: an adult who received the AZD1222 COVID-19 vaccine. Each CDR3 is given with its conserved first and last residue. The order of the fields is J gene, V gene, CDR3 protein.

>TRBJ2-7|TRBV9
CASSVEGDTTYEQYF
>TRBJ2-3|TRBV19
CATSRGLAGTDTQYF
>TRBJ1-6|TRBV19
CASSKQGADNSPLHF
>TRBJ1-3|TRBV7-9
CASSPWRNTIYF
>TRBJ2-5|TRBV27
CASSFGLASGETQYF
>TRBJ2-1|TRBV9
CASSVAGLVFDEQFF
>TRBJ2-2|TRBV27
CASSFFPQRGGELFF
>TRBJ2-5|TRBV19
CATTGFGFGQETQYF
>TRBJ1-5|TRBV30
CAWSLGGQAGTQPQHF
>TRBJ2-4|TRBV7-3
CASSLTKGAKNIQYF
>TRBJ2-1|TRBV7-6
CASSFETGSYNEQFF
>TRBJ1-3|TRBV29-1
CSVEDDISGNTIYF
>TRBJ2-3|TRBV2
CARRTSDTDTQYF
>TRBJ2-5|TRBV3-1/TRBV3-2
CASSHLADQETQYF
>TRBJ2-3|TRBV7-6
CASSLGGGTGRHTQYF
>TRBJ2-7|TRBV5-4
CASSLGQGAFSEQYF
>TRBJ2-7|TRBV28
CASSAPGQGSYEQYF
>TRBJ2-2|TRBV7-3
CASSVQGNTGELFF
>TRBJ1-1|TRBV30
CAWSPFSGGTEAFF
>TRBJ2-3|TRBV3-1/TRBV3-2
CASSQTSTDTQYF
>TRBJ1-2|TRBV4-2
CASSQEIDRGSSGYTF
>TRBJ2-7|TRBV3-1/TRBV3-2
CASSHAGDRNEQYF
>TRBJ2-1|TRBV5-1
CASSLQTSGNNEQFF
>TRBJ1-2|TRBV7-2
CASNPGQERGYGYTF
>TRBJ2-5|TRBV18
CASSAGFQETQYF
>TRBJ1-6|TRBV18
CASSPREEKPLHF
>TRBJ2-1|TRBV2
CASRPGANEQFF
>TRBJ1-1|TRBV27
CASSAHATGIWTEAFF
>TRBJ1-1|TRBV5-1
CASSNQGEDTEAFF
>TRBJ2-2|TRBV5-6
CASSLTGAISGELFF
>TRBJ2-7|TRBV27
CASSFAGLGYEQYF
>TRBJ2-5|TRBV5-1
CASSLVVAGAYVQETQYF
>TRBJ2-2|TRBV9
CASSVDAGVYPGELFF
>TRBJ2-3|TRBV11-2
CASSLGGPPDTQYF
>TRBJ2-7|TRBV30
CAWSPGQGFSYEQYF
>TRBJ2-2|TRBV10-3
CAISESVGRGANTGELFF
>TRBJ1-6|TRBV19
CASNGAGSQNSPLHF
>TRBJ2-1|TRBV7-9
CASGLAAYNEQFF
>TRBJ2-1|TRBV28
CASSLMAGDYDEQFF
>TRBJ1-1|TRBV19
CASSIEGWATEAFF
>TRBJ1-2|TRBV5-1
CASSYGQGIRGYTF
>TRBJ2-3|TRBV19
CASSITAARDTQYF
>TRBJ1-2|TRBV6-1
CASSDLAAYGYTF